This TCR beta chain was captured in a study of T cell responses to AZD1222 COVID-19 vaccine. Study findings and constraints: In the spike-specific TCR repertoire, nearly half reportedly target unmutated variant regions. Spike-spanning, vaccine-associated CD4 TCRs were dominant at 160-218 and 743-854. Repertoire sampling occurred only after the peak T cell response.

V dropped 6 bases and J dropped 1; count of bases not matched to a gene: 4. Germline-derived CDR1 and CDR2 are LNHDA and SQIVND (reference sequence). The CDR3 is 15 amino acids. Sequencing was performed with immunoSEQ multiplex PCR; in TCRdb, only in-frame clones are kept and a portion is missing. The sample records around 190,000 clones, approximately 94% being singletons. Details on this clone: Its antigen is unidentified.

This material consisted of peripheral blood, taken 28 days after the second AZD1222 dose. This chain links TRBV19 with TRBJ1-2; 11 nucleotides align to TRBD1. The receptor was isolated from an adult who received the AZD1222 COVID-19 vaccine. The CDR3 DNA is TGTGCCAGTAGCCTGGACAGGGGGCTTAACTATGGCTACACCTTC. It is translated as CASSLDRGLNYGYTF.